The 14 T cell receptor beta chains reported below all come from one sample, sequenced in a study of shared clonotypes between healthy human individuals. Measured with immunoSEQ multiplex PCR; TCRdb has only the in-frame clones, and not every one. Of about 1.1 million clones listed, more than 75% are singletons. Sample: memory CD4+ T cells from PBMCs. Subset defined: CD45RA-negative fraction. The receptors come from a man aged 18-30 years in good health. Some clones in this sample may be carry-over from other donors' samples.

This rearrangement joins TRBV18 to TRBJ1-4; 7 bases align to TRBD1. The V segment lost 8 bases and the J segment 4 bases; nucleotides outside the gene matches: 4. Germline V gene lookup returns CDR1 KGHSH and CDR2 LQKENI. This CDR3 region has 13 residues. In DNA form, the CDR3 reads TGTGCCAGCCAGGGACAGTTTAATGAAAAACTGTTTTTT. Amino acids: CASQGQFNEKLFF.

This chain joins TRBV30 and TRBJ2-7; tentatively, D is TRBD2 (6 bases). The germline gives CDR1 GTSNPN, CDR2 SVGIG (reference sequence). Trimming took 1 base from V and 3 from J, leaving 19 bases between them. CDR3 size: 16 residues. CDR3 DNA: TGTGCCTGGAGTGGAATGGGGGGACGCGGGGACTACGAGCAGTACTTC. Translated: CAWSGMGGRGDYEQYF. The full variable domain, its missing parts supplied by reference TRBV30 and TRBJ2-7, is SQTIHQWPATLVQPVGSPLSLECTVEGTSNPNLYWYRQAAGRGLQLLFYSVGIGQISSEVPQNLSASRPQDRQFILSSKKLLLSDSGFYLCAWSGMGGRGDYEQYFGPGTRLTVT.

This chain's CDR3 is CASRVGGGTGELFF. In DNA, the CDR3 is TGTGCGTCAAGGGTCGGCGGGGGCACCGGGGAGCTGTTTTTT. The rearrangement joins TRBV28 to TRBJ2-2; 7 nucleotides line up with TRBD2. CDR1 and CDR2 from the germline V gene are MDHEN and SYDVKM. The CDR3 is made up of 14 amino acids. Full variable domain (missing parts from reference TRBV28 and TRBJ2-2): DVKVTQSSRYLVKRTGEKVFLECVQDMDHENMFWYRQDPGLGLRLIYFSYDVKMKEKGDIPEGYSVSREKKERFSLILESASTNQTSMYLCASRVGGGTGELFFGEGSRLTVL.

The CDR3 sequence is CASSYLAGGGTGELFF. In nucleotides, the CDR3 is TGCGCCAGCAGCTATCTAGCGGGAGGTGGCACCGGGGAGCTGTTTTTT. This chain joins TRBV5-1 and TRBJ2-2; 11 positions match TRBD2. The CDR3 runs to 16 residues. Trimming took 3 bases from V and 4 from J; bases not matched to a gene: 5. Germline assignment: CDR1 SGHRS and CDR2 YFSETQ.

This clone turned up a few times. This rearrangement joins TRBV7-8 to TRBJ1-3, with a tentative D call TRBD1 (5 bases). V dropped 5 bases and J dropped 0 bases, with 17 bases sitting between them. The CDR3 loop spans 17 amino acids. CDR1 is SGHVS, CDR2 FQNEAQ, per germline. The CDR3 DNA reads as TGTGCCAGCAGCCCGCAGGCTCCAGGGATCTCTGGAAACACCATATATTTT. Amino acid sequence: CASSPQAPGISGNTIYF.

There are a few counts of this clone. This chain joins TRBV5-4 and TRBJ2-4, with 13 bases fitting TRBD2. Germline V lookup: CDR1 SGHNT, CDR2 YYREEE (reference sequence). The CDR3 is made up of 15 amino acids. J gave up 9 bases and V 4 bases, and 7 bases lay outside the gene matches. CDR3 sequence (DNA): TGTGCCAGCAGCCACAGGACTAGCGGGAGTGGCATTCAGTACTTC. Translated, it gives CASSHRTSGSGIQYF.

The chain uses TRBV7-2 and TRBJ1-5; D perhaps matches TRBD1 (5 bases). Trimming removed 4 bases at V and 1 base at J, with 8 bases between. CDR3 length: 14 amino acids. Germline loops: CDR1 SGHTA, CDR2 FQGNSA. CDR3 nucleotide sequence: TGTGCCAGCAGCTCGCAGGGAAGCAATCAGCCCCAGCATTTT. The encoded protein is CASSSQGSNQPQHF.

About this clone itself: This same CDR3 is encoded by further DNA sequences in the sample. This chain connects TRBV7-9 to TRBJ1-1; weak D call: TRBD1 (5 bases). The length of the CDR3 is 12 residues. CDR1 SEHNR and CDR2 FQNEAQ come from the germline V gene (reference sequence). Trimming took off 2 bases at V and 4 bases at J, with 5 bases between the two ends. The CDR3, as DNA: TGTGCCAGCAGCTTAAGGGGCACTGAAGCTTTCTTT. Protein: CASSLRGTEAFF.

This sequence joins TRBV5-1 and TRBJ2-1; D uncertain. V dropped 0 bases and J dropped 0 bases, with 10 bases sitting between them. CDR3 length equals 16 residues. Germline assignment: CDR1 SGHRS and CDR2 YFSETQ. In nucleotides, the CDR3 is TGCGCCAGCAGCTTGGAACCGAAGATCTCCTACAATGAGCAGTTCTTC. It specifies CASSLEPKISYNEQFF.

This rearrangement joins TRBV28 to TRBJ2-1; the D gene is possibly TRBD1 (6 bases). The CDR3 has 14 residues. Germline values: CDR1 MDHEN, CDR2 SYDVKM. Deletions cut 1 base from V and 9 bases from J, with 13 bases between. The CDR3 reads CASSLSTGRAEQFF. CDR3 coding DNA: TGTGCCAGCAGTTTATCGACAGGACGGGCTGAGCAGTTCTTC.

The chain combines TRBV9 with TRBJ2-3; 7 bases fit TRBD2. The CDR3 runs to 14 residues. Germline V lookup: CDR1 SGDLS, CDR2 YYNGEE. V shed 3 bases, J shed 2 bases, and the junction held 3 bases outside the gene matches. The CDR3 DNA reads TGTGCCAGCAGCGAGGGGACTAACACAGATACGCAGTATTTT. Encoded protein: CASSEGTNTDTQYF.

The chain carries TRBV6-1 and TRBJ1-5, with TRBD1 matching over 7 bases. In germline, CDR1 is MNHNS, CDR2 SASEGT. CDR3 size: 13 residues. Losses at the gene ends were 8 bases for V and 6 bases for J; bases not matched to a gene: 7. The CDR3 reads CASEGGGGQPQHF. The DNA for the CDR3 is TGTGCCAGCGAGGGAGGGGGCGGTCAGCCCCAGCATTTT.

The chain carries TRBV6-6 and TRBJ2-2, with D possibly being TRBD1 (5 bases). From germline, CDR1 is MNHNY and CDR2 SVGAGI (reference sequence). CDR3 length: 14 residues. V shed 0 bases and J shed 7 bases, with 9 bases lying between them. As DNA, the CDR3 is TGTGCCAGCAGTTACTCCACAGGCCACGGGGAGCTGTTTTTT. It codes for CASSYSTGHGELFF.

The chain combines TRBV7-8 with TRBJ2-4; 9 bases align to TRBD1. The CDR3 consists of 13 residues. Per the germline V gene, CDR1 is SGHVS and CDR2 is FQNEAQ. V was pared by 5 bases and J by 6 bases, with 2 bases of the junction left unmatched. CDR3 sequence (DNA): TGTGCCAGCAGCACGGGACAGGGAAACATTCAGTACTTC. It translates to CASSTGQGNIQYF. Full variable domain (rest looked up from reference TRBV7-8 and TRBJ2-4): GAGVSQSPRYKVAKRGQDVALRCDPISGHVSLFWYQQALGQGPEFLTYFQNEAQLDKSGLPSDRFFAERPEGSVSTLKIQRTQQEDSAVYLCASSTGQGNIQYFGAGTRLSVL.